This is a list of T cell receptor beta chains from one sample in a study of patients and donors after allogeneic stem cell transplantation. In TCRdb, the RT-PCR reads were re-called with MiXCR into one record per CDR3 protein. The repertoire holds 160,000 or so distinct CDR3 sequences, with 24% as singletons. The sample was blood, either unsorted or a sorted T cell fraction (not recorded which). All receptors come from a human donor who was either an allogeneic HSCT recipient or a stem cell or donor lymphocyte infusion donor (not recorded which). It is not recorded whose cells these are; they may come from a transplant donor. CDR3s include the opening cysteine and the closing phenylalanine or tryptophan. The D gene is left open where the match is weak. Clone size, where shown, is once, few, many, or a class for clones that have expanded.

CDR3 DNA: TGTGCCAGCAGTGAATATGGACAGGTCTCCTACAATGAGCAGTTCTTC; CDR3 protein: CASSEYGQVSYNEQFF; clone size: few; V gene: TRBV12-3/TRBV12-4; D gene: TRBD1; J gene: TRBJ2-1
CDR3 DNA: TGTGCCAGCAGCTACCGGGACAGGGTAAAAGGCTACACCTTC; CDR3 protein: CASSYRDRVKGYTF; clone size: .; V gene: TRBV12-3/TRBV12-4; D gene: TRBD1; J gene: TRBJ1-2
CDR3 DNA: TGTGCCAGCAGGGAGACAGGGGTTACCGGGGAGCTGTTTTTT; CDR3 protein: CASRETGVTGELFF; clone size: .; V gene: TRBV12-3/TRBV12-4; D gene: TRBD1; J gene: TRBJ2-2
CDR3 DNA: TGTGCCAGCACCCTAAAGGCGGCAACCGATAGCAATCAGCCCCAGCATTTT; CDR3 protein: CASTLKAATDSNQPQHF; clone size: few; V gene: TRBV9; D gene: .; J gene: TRBJ1-5
CDR3 DNA: TGTGCCAGCAGCTTAGTGAGCGGGAAAACAGATACGCAGTATTTT; CDR3 protein: CASSLVSGKTDTQYF; clone size: .; V gene: TRBV7-2; D gene: TRBD2; J gene: TRBJ2-3
CDR3 DNA: TGTGCCAGCAGCCTCCTCGTACAGCCGTCTGGAAACACCATATATTTT; CDR3 protein: CASSLLVQPSGNTIYF; clone size: few; V gene: TRBV11-3; D gene: .; J gene: TRBJ1-3
CDR3 DNA: TGTGCCAGCAGTGCCTTTGGGGGTTCTAGCACAGATACGCAGTATTTT; CDR3 protein: CASSAFGGSSTDTQYF; clone size: .; V gene: TRBV6-1; D gene: .; J gene: TRBJ2-3
CDR3 DNA: TGTGCCAGCAGTTACCCCCGGGACAGCCTCTATGAGCAGTTCTTC; CDR3 protein: CASSYPRDSLYEQFF; clone size: .; V gene: TRBV6-2/TRBV6-3; D gene: TRBD1; J gene: TRBJ2-1
CDR3 DNA: TGTGCCAGCAGTTCCGAAGTCGGACTAGCGGGAGGGCGGCAGTTCTTC; CDR3 protein: CASSSEVGLAGGRQFF; clone size: .; V gene: TRBV6-6; D gene: TRBD2; J gene: TRBJ2-1
CDR3 DNA: TGCAGCGTTCGCGGGGGGGCTTTCGCCGGGGAGCTGTTTTTT; CDR3 protein: CSVRGGAFAGELFF; clone size: few; V gene: TRBV29-1; D gene: TRBD2; J gene: TRBJ2-2
CDR3 DNA: TGCAGTGCTTCGCACCCGGGACTAGCGGTATACGAGCAGTACTTC; CDR3 protein: CSASHPGLAVYEQYF; clone size: once; V gene: TRBV20-1; D gene: TRBD2; J gene: TRBJ2-7
CDR3 DNA: TGTGCCAGCAGCTTAGCGTTGCAGGGGGCTGTAGATACGCAGTATTTT; CDR3 protein: CASSLALQGAVDTQYF; clone size: .; V gene: TRBV7-2; D gene: TRBD1; J gene: TRBJ2-3
CDR3 DNA: TGCGCCAGCAGCCCACAAACAGGGTTTGGGGCCAAAAACATTCAGTACTTC; CDR3 protein: CASSPQTGFGAKNIQYF; clone size: .; V gene: TRBV5-1; D gene: .; J gene: TRBJ2-4
CDR3 DNA: TGCGCCAGCAGCTTGGGACAGACAAGCTCCTACGAGCAGTACTTC; CDR3 protein: CASSLGQTSSYEQYF; clone size: few; V gene: TRBV5-1; D gene: .; J gene: TRBJ2-7
CDR3 DNA: TGTGCCATCAGCGTAGGGGGAGGCTATGGCTACACCTTC; CDR3 protein: CAISVGGGYGYTF; clone size: .; V gene: TRBV10-3; D gene: .; J gene: TRBJ1-2
CDR3 DNA: TGTGCCAGCAGTTTAGTATATTTTAGGGACGCAGGCTCCTACGAGCAGTACTTC; CDR3 protein: CASSLVYFRDAGSYEQYF; clone size: .; V gene: TRBV12-3/TRBV12-4; D gene: .; J gene: TRBJ2-7
CDR3 DNA: TGTGCCATCAGTGAGTTGGTGGACACTGAAGCTTTCTTT; CDR3 protein: CAISELVDTEAFF; clone size: .; V gene: TRBV10-3; D gene: .; J gene: TRBJ1-1
CDR3 DNA: TGTGCCAGCAGTTCCCTTAGACAGGGTGACTATGGCTACACCTTC; CDR3 protein: CASSSLRQGDYGYTF; clone size: .; V gene: TRBV28; D gene: TRBD1; J gene: TRBJ1-2
CDR3 DNA: TGTGCCAGCAGCCCTCGGGACAGGGCTTATTTCGAGCAGTACTTC; CDR3 protein: CASSPRDRAYFEQYF; clone size: .; V gene: TRBV7-9; D gene: TRBD1; J gene: TRBJ2-7
CDR3 DNA: TGTGCCACCAGCAGAGTGGCAGATACGCAGTATTTT; CDR3 protein: CATSRVADTQYF; clone size: .; V gene: TRBV15; D gene: .; J gene: TRBJ2-3
CDR3 DNA: TGTGCCAGCACCCTCTCACAGGGCCTGAACACTGAAGCTTTCTTT; CDR3 protein: CASTLSQGLNTEAFF; clone size: few; V gene: TRBV6-6; D gene: .; J gene: TRBJ1-1
CDR3 DNA: TGCGCCAGCCAGACCAAACCAGACAGTCCGGAGGATGGCTACACCTTC; CDR3 protein: CASQTKPDSPEDGYTF; clone size: many; V gene: TRBV5-1; D gene: .; J gene: TRBJ1-2
CDR3 DNA: TGTGCCAGCAGCACCGTCGGGGATAGCAATCAGCCCCAGCATTTT; CDR3 protein: CASSTVGDSNQPQHF; clone size: .; V gene: TRBV21-1; D gene: .; J gene: TRBJ1-5
CDR3 DNA: TGCGCCAGCAGCCCTGGGGGGGGCCAATTGAACACTGAAGCTTTCTTT; CDR3 protein: CASSPGGGQLNTEAFF; clone size: few; V gene: TRBV5-1; D gene: .; J gene: TRBJ1-1
CDR3 DNA: TGTGCCAGCCTGTGGGGAGCAGGAGCAGATACGCAGTATTTT; CDR3 protein: CASLWGAGADTQYF; clone size: .; V gene: TRBV7-9; D gene: .; J gene: TRBJ2-3
CDR3 DNA: TGTGCCAGCAGTACTAGCGGGAGAGATACGCAGTATTTT; CDR3 protein: CASSTSGRDTQYF; clone size: .; V gene: TRBV12-3/TRBV12-4; D gene: TRBD2; J gene: TRBJ2-3
CDR3 DNA: TGCGCCAGCAGCTTGGTCGGGACAGGGGTTTCCTACAATGAGCAGTTCTTC; CDR3 protein: CASSLVGTGVSYNEQFF; clone size: .; V gene: TRBV5-1; D gene: TRBD1; J gene: TRBJ2-1
CDR3 DNA: TGTGCCAGCAGCCGTGGGACAGGGCCCAGCGGGGAGCTGTTTTTT; CDR3 protein: CASSRGTGPSGELFF; clone size: .; V gene: TRBV28; D gene: TRBD1; J gene: TRBJ2-2
CDR3 DNA: TGCAGTGCCCAGCCAGGACAGGAAAATGAAAAACTGTTTTTT; CDR3 protein: CSAQPGQENEKLFF; clone size: few; V gene: TRBV20-1; D gene: TRBD1; J gene: TRBJ1-4